The clone carrying this T cell receptor (beta chain) was seen ten or more times. Its antigen is not identified. Ophthalmopathy cases met thresholds of Clinical Activity Score at least 3, NOSPECS grade at least 4 and duration under 3 months. Clinical symptoms, serum thyroxine, TRAb, thyroid ultrasound and orbital computed tomography informed diagnoses. RNA transcripts yielded amplified TCR beta CDR3 regions. Carried out on the TCR CDR3, a first-round RT-PCR used the HTBI primer set. TCRdb independently ran MiXCR on the multiplex PCR reads; one entry per CDR3 protein. The sample lists fewer than 450,000 distinct CDR3 sequences, over 11% occurring once. The data stem from a study of T cells in Graves' hyperthyroidism and ophthalmopathy. Study findings and constraints: Stable hyperthyroidism and ophthalmopathy were separated using 13 V-J signatures.

Germline V gene sequence: CDR1 MDHEN, CDR2 SYDVKM. V was clipped by 5 bases and J by 4 bases, with 18 bases between them. The CDR3 covers 15 residues. Sequenced sample: blood. The TCR originated in a man over 45 with Graves' ophthalmopathy. The V call is TRBV28, the J call TRBJ2-7; the D gene is possibly TRBD2 (5 bases). The CDR3 protein is CASSLGGETGYEQYF. The CDR3 nucleotides are TGTGCCAGCAGTCTCGGTGGGGAGACCGGTTACGAGCAGTACTTC.